This entry concerns a single TCR beta chain. This sample includes further DNA sequences coding for the same CDR3. The data derive from a study of control samples from healthy donors and cancer patients. Trimming cost V 3 bases and J 0 bases, with 9 bases left between them. The CDR3 covers 15 residues. Germline CDR1 MGHRA, CDR2 YSYEKL. Data came from immunoSEQ multiplex PCR; TCRdb stores just in-frame clones and leaves some out. The sample shows roughly 190,000 clones, roughly 91% of them seen only once. The chain carries TRBV4-1 and TRBJ1-5, with D possibly being TRBD1 (6 bases). Source material: blood. The sequence came from a woman in her twenties or thirties in good health. DNA for the CDR3: TGCGCCAGCAGCCAGGGGGCAATTAGCAATCAGCCCCAGCATTTT. Protein: CASSQGAISNQPQHF.